Each of the 26 T cell receptor beta chains below was sequenced from the same sample in a study of cytomegalovirus exposure and HLA in healthy donors. Primers for the PCR totalled 60 Vbeta and 13 Jbeta. Produced via immunoSEQ multiplex PCR; TCRdb's table is partial and in-frame only. The table includes roughly 45,000 clones, roughly half detected once. Sequencing was carried out using PBMCs. These receptors all stem from a man in his 60s in good health and CMV-seronegative.

This sequence joins TRBV29-1 and TRBJ2-1; the match to TRBD2 covers 11 bases. This CDR3 is built from 13 residues. Losses at the gene ends were 4 bases for V and 5 bases for J; bases not matched to a gene: 1. Germline lookup yields CDR1 SQVTM and CDR2 ANQGSEA. CDR3 region: CSVVAGGDNEQFF. Here the CDR3 DNA reads TGCAGCGTTGTAGCGGGAGGGGACAATGAGCAGTTCTTC.

The rearrangement joins TRBV5-1 to TRBJ2-3; TRBD2 matches at 12 bases. Looked up from germline, CDR1 is SGHRS and CDR2 is YFSETQ. Trimming at V came to 0 bases and at J to 6 bases, leaving 2 bases not matched to a gene. The CDR3 is 15 amino acids. In DNA, the CDR3 is TGCGCCAGCAGCTTGGGGACTAGCGGGATGGATACGCAGTATTTT. Amino acid sequence: CASSLGTSGMDTQYF.

A remark on this clone: The sample has other DNA sequences that encode this CDR3 too. This sequence joins TRBV13 and TRBJ2-3, with 10 bases that match TRBD2. The CDR3 loop spans 17 amino acids. Germline values: CDR1 PRHDT, CDR2 FYEKMQ (reference sequence). V lost 3 bases, J lost 3 bases, and 9 bases stayed unmatched. CDR3 sequence (DNA): TGTGCCAGCAGCTTGCGTCTAGCGGGAGCCTCTACAGATACGCAGTATTTT. It codes for CASSLRLAGASTDTQYF.

V usage is TRBV6-1 and J usage is TRBJ2-1; maybe TRBD2 (6 bases). The germline V and J ends were trimmed by 0 bases and 4 bases, with 10 bases remaining between them. Germline lookup yields CDR1 MNHNS and CDR2 SASEGT. The CDR3 loop spans 15 amino acids. CDR3 in amino acids: CASSEALRGYNEQFF. The CDR3 DNA reads as TGTGCCAGCAGTGAAGCGCTTCGGGGGTACAATGAGCAGTTCTTC.

This clone came up once. The chain joins TRBV5-1 to TRBJ1-1, with unresolved D. Germline loops: CDR1 SGHRS, CDR2 YFSETQ. V dropped 0 bases and J dropped 5 bases, with 11 bases sitting between them. The CDR3 runs to 14 residues. The CDR3 coding sequence is TGCGCCAGCAGCTTGGGACTTATGAGAACTGAAGCTTTCTTT. This codes for CASSLGLMRTEAFF.

The chain links TRBV30 to TRBJ1-2, with D possibly TRBD1 on 6 matching bases. With 3 bases removed from V and 5 bases from J, the gap between germline ends came to 10 bases. Germline V gene data show CDR1 as GTSNPN and CDR2 as SVGIG (reference sequence). The CDR3 is 12 amino acids. The CDR3 bases are TGTGCCTGGAGGTGGACAGATTATGGCTACACCTTC. Amino acid sequence: CAWRWTDYGYTF.

CDR3 loop: CASNVVNYGYTF. CDR3 nucleotides: TGTGCCAGTAACGTAGTTAACTATGGCTACACCTTC. The chain employs TRBV19 and TRBJ1-2, with D uncertain. Trimming stripped 7 bases from V and 1 base from J, with 7 bases between. Germline V CDR1 and CDR2: LNHDA, SQIVND (reference sequence). The length of the CDR3 is 12 residues.

This chain uses TRBV9 with TRBJ2-3; no firm D call. This CDR3 contains 11 residues. CDR1 is SGDLS, CDR2 YYNGEE, per germline. The V end was cut by 3 bases, the J end by 5 bases, with 4 bases between. Here the CDR3 reads CASSAGDTQYF. CDR3 coding DNA: TGTGCCAGCAGCGCAGGAGATACGCAGTATTTT.

The chain has TRBV5-1 and TRBJ2-4; TRBD2 is a possible D gene (7 bases). Trimming cost V 0 bases and J 7 bases, with 11 bases left between them. This CDR3 spans 14 amino acids. Germline-derived CDR1 and CDR2 are SGHRS and YFSETQ. In DNA form, the CDR3 reads TGCGCCAGCAGCTTGGGTGCGGGGGCGAACATTCAGTACTTC. Amino acids: CASSLGAGANIQYF.

This clone has just a few counts. The CDR3 nucleotides read TGTGCCAGTAGAGCGGGGTCGGGATCTGGAAACACCATATATTTT. Amino acids: CASRAGSGSGNTIYF. This chain connects TRBV19 to TRBJ1-3, with D hard to call. Germline values: CDR1 LNHDA, CDR2 SQIVND (reference sequence). CDR3 length: 15 residues. V was clipped by 6 bases and J by 1 base, with 13 bases between them. The whole variable domain, filled in from reference TRBV19 and TRBJ1-3, reads DGGITQSPKYLFRKEGQNVTLSCEQNLNHDAMYWYRQDPGQGLRLIYYSQIVNDFQKGDIAEGYSVSREKKESFPLTVTSAQKNPTAFYLCASRAGSGSGNTIYFGEGSWLTVV.

This chain connects TRBV9 to TRBJ2-7; D gene unclear. The CDR3 has 14 residues. V lost 0 bases, J lost 1 base, and 8 bases lay in between. CDR1 and CDR2 (germline): SGDLS, YYNGEE. The CDR3 protein is CASSVGPTSYEQYF. Written as DNA, the CDR3 is TGTGCCAGCAGCGTAGGACCGACATCCTACGAGCAGTACTTC.

This clone occurred a few times. The CDR3 spells CASSKGGTSAYNEQFF. The CDR3 nucleotides read TGTGCCAGCAGCAAAGGGGGAACTAGCGCCTACAATGAGCAGTTCTTC. The chain links TRBV21-1 to TRBJ2-1; the table's TRBD2 call for D was not verified on the DNA. TRBV21-1 is deemed a pseudogene. The CDR3 contains 16 residues.

The V and J genes are TRBV6-1 and TRBJ2-3; the D gene is possibly TRBD2 (5 bases). Germline V gives CDR1 MNHNS, CDR2 SASEGT. Trimming left V 8 bases short and J 3 bases short, with 18 bases between. This CDR3 region has 15 residues. This chain's CDR3 is CASSAHPGLTDTQYF. CDR3 coding DNA: TGTGCCAGCTCAGCGCATCCGGGATTAACAGATACGCAGTATTTT.

Comments on this clone: The sample has other DNA sequences that encode this CDR3 too. This chain links TRBV29-1 with TRBJ2-7, with a tentative D call TRBD2 (5 bases). This CDR3 comprises 12 residues. Trimming took 4 bases from V and 2 from J, leaving 9 bases between them. CDR1 and CDR2 from the germline V gene are SQVTM and ANQGSEA. In nucleotides, the CDR3 is TGCAGCGTTGGTGAGGGAACCTACGAGCAGTACTTC. Translated: CSVGEGTYEQYF.

The chain carries TRBV4-3 and TRBJ2-1; maybe TRBD1 (6 bases). The ends were cut back, 0 bases at V and 5 bases at J, with 8 bases in the middle. The CDR3 loop spans 14 amino acids. Germline CDR1 reads LGHNA; CDR2 reads YSLEER. CDR3 DNA: TGCGCCAGCAGCCAAGACTGGGACAACAATGAGCAGTTCTTC. This codes for CASSQDWDNNEQFF.

The genes are TRBV30 and TRBJ1-2; weak D call: TRBD1 (5 bases). Trimming stripped 3 bases from V and 4 bases from J, with 12 bases between. In germline, CDR1 is GTSNPN, CDR2 SVGIG (reference sequence). This CDR3 has 13 amino acids. The CDR3 here is CAWRETATYGYTF. The CDR3 region has the DNA TGTGCCTGGAGAGAGACAGCTACCTATGGCTACACCTTC. Full variable domain (remainder filled in from reference TRBV30 and TRBJ1-2): SQTIHQWPATLVQPVGSPLSLECTVEGTSNPNLYWYRQAAGRGLQLLFYSVGIGQISSEVPQNLSASRPQDRQFILSSKKLLLSDSGFYLCAWRETATYGYTFGSGTRLTVV.

The J gene is TRBJ2-7, the V gene TRBV28, with D possibly matching TRBD1 (5 bases). The V gene's germline CDR1 is MDHEN and CDR2 SYDVKM. V lost 2 bases and J 3 bases, leaving 11 bases between the germline ends. This CDR3 region has 14 residues. CDR3 residues: CASSLAGMGYEQYF. Here the CDR3 DNA reads TGTGCCAGCAGTTTAGCAGGGATGGGCTACGAGCAGTACTTC.

This clone has more than one count but fewer than ten. This sequence joins TRBV7-6 and TRBJ2-5; D might be TRBD2 (6 bases). The CDR3 loop spans 13 amino acids. CDR1 is SGHVS, CDR2 FNYEAQ, per germline. The ends were cut back, 5 bases at V and 5 bases at J, with 12 bases in the middle. CDR3 in DNA: TGTGCCAGCAGCCGACCTGGAGGGGAGACCCAGTACTTC. Residues: CASSRPGGETQYF.

A few counts support this clone. The chain carries TRBV27 and TRBJ1-3; 7 bases fit TRBD1. The CDR3 runs 14 residues. The V gene end was trimmed by 5 bases and the J gene end by 3 bases; junction bases not matched to a gene: 4. Germline CDR1 is MNHEY and CDR2 is SMNVEV (reference sequence). The CDR3: CASSPGTVGNTIYF. In DNA form, the CDR3 reads TGTGCCAGCAGTCCTGGGACAGTTGGAAACACCATATATTTT.

V gene TRBV5-1 combines with J gene TRBJ2-5; TRBD1 might be the D (6 bases). The germline V gene encodes CDR1 SGHRS and CDR2 YFSETQ. The CDR3 runs 12 residues. Trimming stripped 5 bases from V and 2 bases from J, with 7 bases between. CDR3 bases: TGCGCCAGCAGTCAGGGGCAAGAGACCCAGTACTTC. It specifies CASSQGQETQYF.

CDR3 region: CSAGGWGLEAFF. CDR3 nucleotide sequence: TGCAGCGCCGGGGGGTGGGGGCTCGAAGCTTTCTTT. The chain carries TRBV29-1 and TRBJ1-1, with D possibly being TRBD1 (6 bases). V was pared by 7 bases and J by 8 bases, with 17 bases between. CDR3 length: 12 residues. CDR1 SQVTM and CDR2 ANQGSEA come from the germline V gene.

This clone was recorded a few times. The V gene is TRBV7-8, the J gene TRBJ1-2; 11 nucleotides line up with TRBD1. With V trimmed by 5 bases and J by 4 bases, 3 bases remained unmatched. CDR1 is SGHVS, CDR2 FQNEAQ, per germline. The CDR3 covers 14 residues. The chain's CDR3 is CASSRDRGTYGYTF. Written as DNA, the CDR3 is TGTGCCAGCAGCCGGGACAGGGGGACCTATGGCTACACCTTC.

The V and J genes are TRBV30 and TRBJ2-5, with D perhaps matching TRBD1 (5 bases). The germline V gene encodes CDR1 GTSNPN and CDR2 SVGIG (reference sequence). The CDR3 totals 13 residues. The V end lost 2 bases, the J end lost 4 bases, and 11 bases lay between the germline ends. CDR3 DNA sequence: TGTGCCTGGAGTAGGTGGGGCCCAGAGACCCAGTACTTC. It is translated as CAWSRWGPETQYF.

The chain recombines TRBV11-3 with TRBJ2-7, with 10 nucleotides matching TRBD1. J was trimmed by 5 bases and V by 4 bases; bases with no gene match: 2. CDR3 length equals 13 residues. From germline, CDR1 is SGHNT and CDR2 YENEEA. CDR3 in amino acids: CASSSGTGDEQYF. CDR3 sequence (DNA): TGTGCCAGCAGCTCTGGGACAGGGGACGAGCAGTACTTC.

This clone was seen a few times. This chain connects TRBV7-2 to TRBJ1-1; D not resolved. CDR1 is SGHTA and CDR2 is FQGNSA in the germline V gene. V was cut by 2 bases and J by 1 base, with 8 bases left in between. The CDR3 consists of 14 residues. This CDR3 is CASSLTAGNTEAFF. CDR3 nucleotide sequence: TGTGCCAGCAGCTTAACAGCCGGGAACACTGAAGCTTTCTTT.

The V call is TRBV2, the J call TRBJ2-3, with TRBD2 identical over 7 bases. Trimming took 2 bases from V and 0 from J; bases not matched to a gene: 11. This CDR3 spans 18 amino acids. Germline CDR1 and CDR2: SNHLY and FYNNEI. CDR3 in amino acids: CASSERGLAGVSTDTQYF. The CDR3, as DNA: TGTGCCAGCAGTGAAAGGGGATTGGCGGGAGTGAGCACAGATACGCAGTATTTT.